These 32 T cell receptor beta chains were sequenced from one sample in a study of cytomegalovirus exposure and HLA in healthy donors (dated by TCRdb to the late 2010s). Library creation used the immunoSEQ multiplex PCR assay. A mixture of 60 forward primers for TCR Vbeta segments and 13 reverse primers for TCR Jbeta segments was used in the multiplex PCR. The source is immuneACCESS, and TCRdb retained only in-frame sequences with V and J called. Part of the clones is not carried over; for the studies checked, unresolved V genes explain less than half of this, and the remainder is unexplained. Across this sample there are approximately 90,000 clones, with about 74% seen only once. The top ten constitute 3% to 3.5% of the sample. Material: PBMCs. These receptors all stem from a man in his forties or fifties in good health and CMV-seronegative.

V usage is TRBV30 and J usage is TRBJ2-5, with D maybe TRBD2 (6 bases). Between the trimmed V and J ends, which lost 3 bases and 3 bases, there was a span of 11 bases. From germline, CDR1 is GTSNPN and CDR2 SVGIG (reference sequence). The CDR3 extends over 13 amino acids. The CDR3 DNA reads TGTGCCTGGAGGACCGGGAGAGAAGAGACCCAGTACTTC. Translated, it gives CAWRTGREETQYF. Combining the CDR3 with reference TRBV30 and TRBJ2-5 gives the whole variable domain SQTIHQWPATLVQPVGSPLSLECTVEGTSNPNLYWYRQAAGRGLQLLFYSVGIGQISSEVPQNLSASRPQDRQFILSSKKLLLSDSGFYLCAWRTGREETQYFGPGTRLLVL.

V is TRBV5-8 and J is TRBJ1-1, with 10 bases that match TRBD1. This CDR3 has 13 amino acids. Trimming cost V 4 bases and J 6 bases; bases outside gene matches: 3. Germline V gives CDR1 SGHTS, CDR2 YDEGEE. The CDR3 sequence: CASSLTGGAEAFF. For the CDR3, the DNA is TGTGCCAGCAGCCTGACAGGGGGCGCTGAAGCTTTCTTT.

The CDR3 DNA reads as TGCGCCAGCAGCGGAAACGGACTAGCAACGTGGGAGCAGTTCTTC. This translates into CASSGNGLATWEQFF. The chain carries TRBV5-1 and TRBJ2-1; 8 bases are shared with TRBD2. Trimming took 4 bases from V and 10 from J; bases not matched to a gene: 13. The CDR3 is 15 amino acids. Per the germline V gene, CDR1 is SGHRS and CDR2 is YFSETQ.

The chain recombines TRBV27 with TRBJ2-3; perhaps TRBD2 as D (5 bases). Between the trimmed V and J ends, which lost 0 bases and 0 bases, there was a span of 16 bases. The V gene's germline CDR1 is MNHEY and CDR2 SMNVEV (reference sequence). CDR3 length equals 18 residues. The CDR3 loop is CASSLSFGLAESTDTQYF. The CDR3 bases are TGTGCCAGCAGTTTATCTTTCGGGCTAGCTGAGAGCACAGATACGCAGTATTTT.

About this clone: The junction does not match germline at one end; this may be a read error. The CDR3 reads CASSRTAYNEQLF. The CDR3, as DNA: TGTGCCAGCAGCCGGACAGCCTACAATGAGCAGCTCTTC. The rearrangement joins TRBV6-1 to TRBJ2-1; D may be TRBD1 (6 bases). This CDR3 comprises 13 residues. Looked up from germline, CDR1 is MNHNS and CDR2 is SASEGT.

The chain is built from TRBV6-5 and TRBJ1-2, with 8 bases matching TRBD1. The germline V gene encodes CDR1 MNHEY and CDR2 SVGAGI. V dropped 6 bases and J dropped 7; count of bases not matched to a gene: 7. This CDR3 contains 13 residues. Here the CDR3 reads CASSPGQGGGYTF. The CDR3 DNA reads as TGTGCCAGCAGCCCCGGACAGGGAGGTGGCTACACCTTC.

The chain is built from TRBV28 and TRBJ2-3; TRBD2 matches 12 bases. CDR3 size: 15 residues. Trimming took 5 bases from V and 4 from J; bases not matched to a gene: 4. In germline, CDR1 is MDHEN, CDR2 SYDVKM. CDR3 sequence: CASSRLAGVADTQYF. The CDR3 nucleotides read TGTGCCAGCAGTCGACTAGCGGGGGTTGCAGATACGCAGTATTTT.

The chain carries TRBV4-2 and TRBJ2-7, with 9 bases that match TRBD1. The V segment lost 4 bases and the J segment 5 bases; nucleotides outside the gene matches: 9. Per the germline V gene, CDR1 is LGHNA and CDR2 is YNFKEQ. This CDR3 region has 15 residues. CDR3 in DNA: TGTGCCAGCAGCCCGACAGGGGGAACGGTCCACGAGCAGTACTTC. Translating it yields CASSPTGGTVHEQYF.

The chain is built from TRBV4-1 and TRBJ1-2, with D possibly being TRBD1 (5 bases). The germline V gene has CDR1 MGHRA and CDR2 YSYEKL. This CDR3 region has 17 residues. V gave up 4 bases and J gave up 10 bases, with 28 bases separating them. This chain's CDR3 is CASSPPASSGGRRFYTF. The DNA of the CDR3 is TGCGCCAGCAGCCCACCAGCATCGTCCGGGGGGAGGCGATTCTACACCTTC.

This clone was detected only once. This chain links TRBV11-2 with TRBJ1-3; TRBD1 matches at 11 bases. Per germline, CDR1 SGHAT and CDR2 FQNNGV. The trim removed 5 bases at V and 2 bases at J, leaving 8 bases unmatched. The CDR3 has 17 amino acids. The CDR3 reads CASSNDPDRGPGNTIYF. Here the CDR3 DNA reads TGTGCCAGCAGCAACGATCCGGACAGGGGGCCTGGAAACACCATATATTTT.

Only one count was recorded for this clone. The CDR3 DNA reads as TGTGCCTGGAGTCTCAAGGGACAGGGGAAGTACACTGAAGCTTTCTTT. Encoded protein: CAWSLKGQGKYTEAFF. This chain connects TRBV30 to TRBJ1-1; TRBD1 matches 10 bases. The CDR3 runs 16 residues. CDR1 is GTSNPN, CDR2 SVGIG, per germline (reference sequence). The junction had 9 bases not matched to a gene; V was cut back by 2 bases and J by 3 bases.

The V and J genes are TRBV5-1 and TRBJ1-2; D uncertain. CDR1 is SGHRS and CDR2 is YFSETQ in the germline V gene. CDR3 length: 15 amino acids. V lost 0 bases and J 2 bases, leaving 11 bases between the germline ends. The CDR3, as DNA: TGCGCCAGCAGCTTGGTGGGCAGTTGGAACTATGGCTACACCTTC. This codes for CASSLVGSWNYGYTF. The whole variable domain, filled in from reference TRBV5-1 and TRBJ1-2, reads KAGVTQTPRYLIKTRGQQVTLSCSPISGHRSVSWYQQTPGQGLQFLFEYFSETQRNKGNFPGRFSGRQFSNSRSEMNVSTLELGDSALYLCASSLVGSWNYGYTFGSGTRLTVV.

The V and J genes are TRBV28 and TRBJ2-5; TRBD1 aligns across 9 bases. V was clipped by 6 bases and J by 7 bases; unmatched bases: 6. Germline lookup yields CDR1 MDHEN and CDR2 SYDVKM. The CDR3 totals 13 residues. CDR3 sequence (DNA): TGTGCCAGCAGCGATGGACAGGGGATGACCCAGTACTTC. Amino acids: CASSDGQGMTQYF.

This clone occurred a few times. The CDR3 sequence: CASSTGLSSYNSPLHF. The CDR3 DNA is TGTGCCAGCAGTACGGGACTGAGCTCCTATAATTCACCCCTCCACTTT. The rearrangement links TRBV5-4 to TRBJ1-6; a possible D gene is TRBD1 (5 bases). V gave up 5 bases and J gave up 0 bases, with 12 bases separating them. Germline CDR1 reads SGHNT; CDR2 reads YYREEE (reference sequence). The CDR3 is 16 residues long. Full variable domain (missing parts from reference TRBV5-4 and TRBJ1-6): ETGVTQSPTHLIKTRGQQVTLRCSSQSGHNTVSWYQQALGQGPQFIFQYYREEENGRGNFPPRFSGLQFPNYSSELNVNALELDDSALYLCASSTGLSSYNSPLHFGNGTRLTVT.

The sample holds a few counts of this clone. The V gene is TRBV6-6, the J gene TRBJ1-1; D possibly corresponds to TRBD1 (6 bases). V lost 6 bases, J lost 5 bases, and 10 bases lay in between. The CDR3 sequence is 12 residues long. The V gene's germline CDR1 is MNHNY and CDR2 SVGAGI (reference sequence). In DNA, the CDR3 is TGTGCCAGCAGCCACAGGGATACTGAAGCTTTCTTT. Encoded protein: CASSHRDTEAFF.

This clone was seen once. The gene calls are TRBV7-7 and TRBJ1-1; D perhaps matches TRBD1 (6 bases). Germline V gene sequence: CDR1 SSHAT, CDR2 FNYEAQ (reference sequence). V was cut by 10 bases and J by 3 bases, with 21 bases left in between. CDR3 size: 15 residues. CDR3 in amino acids: CATKGQPAVYTEAFF. CDR3 DNA sequence: TGTGCCACCAAGGGACAACCGGCGGTTTACACTGAAGCTTTCTTT.

The V and J genes are TRBV27 and TRBJ1-4; D might be TRBD1 (6 bases). The germline gives CDR1 MNHEY, CDR2 SMNVEV (reference sequence). Trimming left V 6 bases short and J 1 base short, with 18 bases between. The CDR3 is made up of 17 amino acids. DNA of the CDR3: TGTGCCAGCAGCTACACAGGGTTCCCTCAAACTAATGAAAAACTGTTTTTT. Amino acid sequence: CASSYTGFPQTNEKLFF.

The chain links TRBV19 to TRBJ1-1, with D possibly matching TRBD1 (5 bases). In germline, CDR1 is LNHDA, CDR2 SQIVND (reference sequence). This CDR3 has 12 residues. The ends were cut back, 1 base at V and 11 bases at J, with 11 bases in the middle. The CDR3 sequence is CASSIVRGNAFF. The DNA of the CDR3 is TGTGCCAGTAGTATAGTTAGGGGAAATGCTTTCTTT.

The genes are TRBV6-1 and TRBJ1-4; 7 bases map to TRBD1. Germline V gene sequence: CDR1 MNHNS, CDR2 SASEGT. The junction had 6 bases not matched to a gene; V was cut back by 4 bases and J by 4 bases. There are 15 residues in the CDR3. CDR3 in amino acids: CASSGGGAGNEKLFF. DNA for the CDR3: TGTGCCAGCAGTGGAGGGGGCGCGGGTAATGAAAAACTGTTTTTT.

The rearrangement joins TRBV29-1 to TRBJ2-7; TRBD2 matches at 7 bases. Looked up from germline, CDR1 is SQVTM and CDR2 is ANQGSEA. V lost 1 base and J lost 7; bases outside the gene matches: 7. There are 13 residues in the CDR3. This chain's CDR3 is CSVEGEGDREQYF. CDR3 bases: TGCAGCGTTGAAGGGGAGGGCGATAGGGAGCAGTACTTC.

The chain combines TRBV5-1 with TRBJ1-1, with a tentative D call TRBD1 (6 bases). The germline V gene has CDR1 SGHRS and CDR2 YFSETQ. The V end was cut by 0 bases, the J end by 3 bases, with 12 bases between. The CDR3 spans 15 residues. In DNA, the CDR3 is TGCGCCAGCAGCTTGGAGGGGGGGGCAGACACTGAAGCTTTCTTT. It specifies CASSLEGGADTEAFF.

This rearrangement joins TRBV7-9 to TRBJ2-7; possibly TRBD2 for D (6 bases). Trimming removed 5 bases from V and 3 bases from J, with 17 bases in between. This CDR3 has 15 amino acids. Germline V gene data show CDR1 as SEHNR and CDR2 as FQNEAQ (reference sequence). CDR3 sequence: CASSPPLEGSYEQYF. The DNA for the CDR3 is TGTGCCAGCAGCCCCCCTCTGGAGGGCAGCTACGAGCAGTACTTC.

The chain carries TRBV6-1 and TRBJ1-5; D not resolved. Between the trimmed V and J ends, which lost 2 bases and 1 base, there was a span of 18 bases. The CDR3 loop spans 18 amino acids. Germline CDR1 is MNHNS and CDR2 is SASEGT. Written as DNA, the CDR3 is TGTGCCAGCAGTGAACAACCTGGAGGGTCTGACAGCAATCAGCCCCAGCATTTT. This translates into CASSEQPGGSDSNQPQHF.

This clone was detected only once. The chain uses TRBV4-3 and TRBJ2-2, with 16 bases fitting TRBD2. V lost 3 bases, J lost 6 bases, and 10 bases stayed unmatched. The CDR3 loop spans 19 amino acids. CDR1 and CDR2 from the germline V gene are LGHNA and YSLEER. CDR3: CASSHIGSGLAGGSGELFF. CDR3 bases: TGCGCCAGCAGCCACATCGGGTCGGGACTAGCGGGGGGGTCCGGGGAGCTGTTTTTT.

The chain couples TRBV7-8 to TRBJ1-6, with 9 bases that match TRBD1. Germline V gene sequence: CDR1 SGHVS, CDR2 FQNEAQ. The trim removed 11 bases at V and 5 bases at J, leaving 7 bases unmatched. The CDR3 covers 14 residues. The CDR3 nucleotides read TGTGCCTCTAAAGACAGGGGGGATAATTCACCCCTCCACTTT. This translates into CASKDRGDNSPLHF. Full variable domain (rest looked up from reference TRBV7-8 and TRBJ1-6): GAGVSQSPRYKVAKRGQDVALRCDPISGHVSLFWYQQALGQGPEFLTYFQNEAQLDKSGLPSDRFFAERPEGSVSTLKIQRTQQEDSAVYLCASKDRGDNSPLHFGNGTRLTVT.

The chain is built from TRBV7-3 and TRBJ2-3; weak D call: TRBD2 (7 bases). This CDR3 is 18 amino acids long. V was clipped by 1 base and J by 4 bases, with 21 bases between them. Germline lookup yields CDR1 SGHTA and CDR2 FQGTGA. The CDR3 spells CASSLRGGGLASADTQYF. CDR3 nucleotide sequence: TGTGCCAGCAGCTTAAGGGGAGGGGGGCTAGCTTCGGCAGATACGCAGTATTTT.

V and J are TRBV4-3 and TRBJ2-1; 7 nucleotides align to TRBD1. The CDR3 is 17 amino acids. The germline gives CDR1 LGHNA, CDR2 YSLEER. The V segment lost 1 base and the J segment 7 bases; nucleotides outside the gene matches: 13. The CDR3 here is CASSQVLRDRVSNEQFF. DNA for the CDR3: TGCGCCAGCAGCCAAGTTCTTCGTGACAGGGTGTCAAATGAGCAGTTCTTC.

This clone was picked up a small number of times. The chain recombines TRBV4-1 with TRBJ1-1; 8 bases line up with TRBD1. Per germline, CDR1 MGHRA and CDR2 YSYEKL. This CDR3 has 14 residues. V gave up 1 base and J gave up 5 bases; unmatched junction bases: 3. The CDR3 sequence is CASSQVTGGTEAFF. CDR3 DNA: TGCGCCAGCAGCCAAGTCACAGGGGGGACTGAAGCTTTCTTT.

The chain has TRBV5-1 and TRBJ1-1; D call uncertain. CDR3 length: 15 amino acids. V lost 2 bases and J 1 base, leaving 12 bases between the germline ends. Germline CDR1 is SGHRS and CDR2 is YFSETQ. The CDR3 is CASSFFPESNTEAFF. CDR3 in DNA: TGCGCCAGCAGCTTTTTTCCAGAATCGAACACTGAAGCTTTCTTT.

This clone appeared a single time. The chain couples TRBV5-1 to TRBJ2-1, with a possible D match to TRBD1 (6 bases). Trimming cost V 3 bases and J 8 bases, with 12 bases left between them. The length of the CDR3 is 13 residues. Germline CDR1 SGHRS, CDR2 YFSETQ. In DNA, the CDR3 is TGCGCCAGCAGCTCGAACAGGGCGGATGAGCAGTTCTTC. Translation: CASSSNRADEQFF.

The chain employs TRBV28 and TRBJ1-1; possible D gene TRBD1, 5 bases. This CDR3 contains 13 residues. Trimming took 7 bases from V and 1 from J, leaving 10 bases between them. In germline, CDR1 is MDHEN, CDR2 SYDVKM. The CDR3 is CASTPGANTEAFF. As DNA, the CDR3 is TGTGCCAGCACCCCTGGGGCGAACACTGAAGCTTTCTTT.

V is TRBV18 and J is TRBJ2-1; TRBD2 matches at 9 bases. Germline CDR1 and CDR2: KGHSH and LQKENI. J gave up 7 bases and V 1 base, and 5 bases lay outside the gene matches. The CDR3 loop spans 15 amino acids. This chain's CDR3 is CASSPRRGGLNEQFF. The CDR3 DNA reads as TGTGCCAGCTCACCACGGCGGGGGGGACTAAATGAGCAGTTCTTC. Full variable domain (rest looked up from reference TRBV18 and TRBJ2-1): NAGVMQNPRHLVRRRGQEARLRCSPMKGHSHVYWYRQLPEEGLKFMVYLQKENIIDESGMPKERFSAEFPKEGPSILRIQQVVRGDSAAYFCASSPRRGGLNEQFFGPGTRLTVL.